This T cell receptor (beta chain) was captured by sequencing in a study of blood T cell repertoires in COVID-19. Background on the study: The study drew acute and convalescent COVID-19 samples from the United States, Italy and Spain. PBMCs, B-cell-depleted T cells, or T cells provided the cDNA or gDNA that made up the material.

As processed by the authors: Quantification of nucleated cells was approximated via reference gene primer amplification. Measured with immunoSEQ multiplex PCR; TCRdb has only the in-frame clones, and not every one. The V and J calls and clone size were taken over from that table, and D and trimming were inferred from the DNA. The sample yields some 250,000 clones, 80% to 90% seen once. Germline V gene lookup returns CDR1 MNHEY and CDR2 SMNVEV (reference sequence). Trimming removed 7 bases at V and 7 bases at J, with 16 bases between. The CDR3 is 13 residues long. What was sequenced was peripheral blood. This chain links TRBV27 with TRBJ1-2, with a possible D match to TRBD1 (6 bases). The sequence was collected from a man older than 75 with acute or convalescent COVID-19. The CDR3 protein is CASKREGDSGYTF. The CDR3, as DNA: TGTGCCAGCAAAAGGGAGGGGGATTCTGGCTACACCTTC.